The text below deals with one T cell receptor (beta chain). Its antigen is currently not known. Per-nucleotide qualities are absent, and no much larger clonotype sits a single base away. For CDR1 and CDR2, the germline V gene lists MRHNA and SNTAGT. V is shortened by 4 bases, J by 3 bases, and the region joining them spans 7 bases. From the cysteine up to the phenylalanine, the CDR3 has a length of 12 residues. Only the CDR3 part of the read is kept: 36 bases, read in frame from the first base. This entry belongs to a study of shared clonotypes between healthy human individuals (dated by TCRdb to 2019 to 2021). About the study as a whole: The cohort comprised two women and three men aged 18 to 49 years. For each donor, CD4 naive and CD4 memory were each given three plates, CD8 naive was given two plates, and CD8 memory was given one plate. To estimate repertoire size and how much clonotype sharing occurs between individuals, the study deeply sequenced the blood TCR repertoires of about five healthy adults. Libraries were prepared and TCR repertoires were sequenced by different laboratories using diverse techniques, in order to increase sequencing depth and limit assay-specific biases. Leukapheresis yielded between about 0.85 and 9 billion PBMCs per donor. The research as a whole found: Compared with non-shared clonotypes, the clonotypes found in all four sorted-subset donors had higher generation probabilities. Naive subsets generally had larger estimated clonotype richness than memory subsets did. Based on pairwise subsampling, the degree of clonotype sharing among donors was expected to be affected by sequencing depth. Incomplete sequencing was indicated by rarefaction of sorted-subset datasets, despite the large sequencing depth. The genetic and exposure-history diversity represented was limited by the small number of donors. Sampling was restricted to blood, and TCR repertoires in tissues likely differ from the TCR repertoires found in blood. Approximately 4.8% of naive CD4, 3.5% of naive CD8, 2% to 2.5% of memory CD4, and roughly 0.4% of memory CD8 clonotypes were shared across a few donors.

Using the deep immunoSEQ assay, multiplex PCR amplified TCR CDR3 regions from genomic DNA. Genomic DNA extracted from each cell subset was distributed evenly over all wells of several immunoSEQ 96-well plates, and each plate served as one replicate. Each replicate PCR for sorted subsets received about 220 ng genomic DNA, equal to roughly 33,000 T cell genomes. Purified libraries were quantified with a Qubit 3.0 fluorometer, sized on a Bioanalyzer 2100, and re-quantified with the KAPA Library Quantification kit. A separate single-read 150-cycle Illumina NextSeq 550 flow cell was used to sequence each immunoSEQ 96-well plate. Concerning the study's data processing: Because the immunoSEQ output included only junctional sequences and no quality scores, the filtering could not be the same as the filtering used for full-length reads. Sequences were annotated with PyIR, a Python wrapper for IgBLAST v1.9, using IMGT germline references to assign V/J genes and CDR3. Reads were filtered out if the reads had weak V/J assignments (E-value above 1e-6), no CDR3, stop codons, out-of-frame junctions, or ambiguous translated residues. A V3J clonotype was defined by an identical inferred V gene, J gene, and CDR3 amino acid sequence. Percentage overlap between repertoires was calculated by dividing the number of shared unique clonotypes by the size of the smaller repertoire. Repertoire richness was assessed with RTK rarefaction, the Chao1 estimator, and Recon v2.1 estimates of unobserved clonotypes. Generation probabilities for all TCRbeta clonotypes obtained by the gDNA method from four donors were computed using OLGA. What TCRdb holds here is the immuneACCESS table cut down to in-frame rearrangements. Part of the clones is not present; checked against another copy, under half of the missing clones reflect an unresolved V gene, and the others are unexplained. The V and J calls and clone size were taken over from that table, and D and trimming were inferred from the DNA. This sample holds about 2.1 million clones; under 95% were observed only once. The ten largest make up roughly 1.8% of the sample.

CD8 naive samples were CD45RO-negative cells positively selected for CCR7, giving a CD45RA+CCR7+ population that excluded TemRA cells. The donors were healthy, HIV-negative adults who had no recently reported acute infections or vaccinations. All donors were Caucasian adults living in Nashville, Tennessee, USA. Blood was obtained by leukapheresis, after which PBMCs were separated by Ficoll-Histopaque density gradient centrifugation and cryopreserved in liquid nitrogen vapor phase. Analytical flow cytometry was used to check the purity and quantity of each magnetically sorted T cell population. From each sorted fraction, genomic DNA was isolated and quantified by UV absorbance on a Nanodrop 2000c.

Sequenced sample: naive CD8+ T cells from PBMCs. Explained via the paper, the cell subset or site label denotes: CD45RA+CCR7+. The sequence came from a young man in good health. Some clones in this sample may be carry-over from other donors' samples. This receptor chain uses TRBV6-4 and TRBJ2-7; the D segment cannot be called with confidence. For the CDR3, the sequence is CASSGLGYEQYF. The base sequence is TGTGCCAGCAGTGGGCTGGGCTACGAGCAGTACTTC.